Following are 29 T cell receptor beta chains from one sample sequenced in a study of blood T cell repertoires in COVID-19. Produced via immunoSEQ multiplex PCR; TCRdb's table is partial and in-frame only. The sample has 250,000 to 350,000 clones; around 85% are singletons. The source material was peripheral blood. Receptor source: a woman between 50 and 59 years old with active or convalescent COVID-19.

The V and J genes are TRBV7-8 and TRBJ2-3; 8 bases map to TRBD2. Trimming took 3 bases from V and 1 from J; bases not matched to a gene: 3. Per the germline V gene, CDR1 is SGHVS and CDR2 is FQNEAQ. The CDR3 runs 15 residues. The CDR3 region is CASSFRAGGTDTQYF. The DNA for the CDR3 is TGTGCCAGCAGCTTCCGAGCGGGAGGCACAGATACGCAGTATTTT.

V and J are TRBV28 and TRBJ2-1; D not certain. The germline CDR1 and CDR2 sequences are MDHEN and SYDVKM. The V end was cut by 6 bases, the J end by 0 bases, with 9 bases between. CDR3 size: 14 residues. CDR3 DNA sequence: TGTGCCAGCAGCTCCCCGAGCTCCTACAATGAGCAGTTCTTC. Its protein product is CASSSPSSYNEQFF.

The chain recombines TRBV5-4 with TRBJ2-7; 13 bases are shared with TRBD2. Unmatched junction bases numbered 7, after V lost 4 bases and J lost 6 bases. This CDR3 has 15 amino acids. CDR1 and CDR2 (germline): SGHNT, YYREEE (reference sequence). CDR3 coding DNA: TGTGCCAGCAGCCCGGGACTAGCGGGACCCGCCGAGCAGTACTTC. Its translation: CASSPGLAGPAEQYF.

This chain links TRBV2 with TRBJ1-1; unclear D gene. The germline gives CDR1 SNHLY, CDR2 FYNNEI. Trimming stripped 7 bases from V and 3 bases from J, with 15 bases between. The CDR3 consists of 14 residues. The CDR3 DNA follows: TGTGCCAGCAAGCATGAGGGCGCGGACACTGAAGCTTTCTTT. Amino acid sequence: CASKHEGADTEAFF.

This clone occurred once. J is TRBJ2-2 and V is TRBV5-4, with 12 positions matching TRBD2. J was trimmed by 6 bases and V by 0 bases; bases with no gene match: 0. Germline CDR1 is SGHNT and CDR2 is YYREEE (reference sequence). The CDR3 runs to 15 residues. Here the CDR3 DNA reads TGTGCCAGCAGCTTGGGACTAGCGGGGGCCGGGGAGCTGTTTTTT. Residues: CASSLGLAGAGELFF. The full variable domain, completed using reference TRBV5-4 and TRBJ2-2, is ETGVTQSPTHLIKTRGQQVTLRCSSQSGHNTVSWYQQALGQGPQFIFQYYREEENGRGNFPPRFSGLQFPNYSSELNVNALELDDSALYLCASSLGLAGAGELFFGEGSRLTVL.

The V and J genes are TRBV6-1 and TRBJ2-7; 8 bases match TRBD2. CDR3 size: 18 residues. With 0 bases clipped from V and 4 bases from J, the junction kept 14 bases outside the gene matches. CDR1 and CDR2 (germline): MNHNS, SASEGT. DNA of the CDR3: TGTGCCAGCAGTGAAGCATGGCTAGCGGGCGAAGGGATATACGAGCAGTACTTC. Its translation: CASSEAWLAGEGIYEQYF.

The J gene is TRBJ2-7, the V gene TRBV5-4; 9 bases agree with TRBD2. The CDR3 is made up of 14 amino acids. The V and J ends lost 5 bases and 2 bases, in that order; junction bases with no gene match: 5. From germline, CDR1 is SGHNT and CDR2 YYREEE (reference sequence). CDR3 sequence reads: CASSPIAGAYEQYF. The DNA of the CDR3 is TGTGCCAGCAGTCCTATAGCGGGGGCCTACGAGCAGTACTTC.

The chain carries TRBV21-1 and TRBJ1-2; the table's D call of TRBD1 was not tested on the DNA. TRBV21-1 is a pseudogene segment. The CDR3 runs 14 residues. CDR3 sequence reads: CASSKVDRGSGYTF. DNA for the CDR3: TGTGCCAGCAGCAAAGTTGACAGGGGAAGTGGCTACACCTTC.

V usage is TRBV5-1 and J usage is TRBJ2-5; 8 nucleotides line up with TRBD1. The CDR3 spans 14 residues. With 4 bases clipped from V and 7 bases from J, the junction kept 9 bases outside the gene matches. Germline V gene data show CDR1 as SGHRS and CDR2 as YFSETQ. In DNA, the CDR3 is TGCGCCAGCAGCGCGGGACAGGATCATTCGACCCAGTACTTC. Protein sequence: CASSAGQDHSTQYF.

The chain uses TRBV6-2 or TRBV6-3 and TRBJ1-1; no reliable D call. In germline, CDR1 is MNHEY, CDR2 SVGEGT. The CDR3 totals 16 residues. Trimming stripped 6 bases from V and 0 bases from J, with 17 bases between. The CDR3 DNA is TGTGCCAGCAGCCCTTACCGCGGAGTAATGAACACTGAAGCTTTCTTT. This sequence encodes CASSPYRGVMNTEAFF.

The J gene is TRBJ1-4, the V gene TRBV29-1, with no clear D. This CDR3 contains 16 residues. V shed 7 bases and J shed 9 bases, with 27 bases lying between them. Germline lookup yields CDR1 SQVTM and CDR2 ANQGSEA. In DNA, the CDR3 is TGCAGCGCTCGGGGAGGCCTCTTCTTCTTGCGGAAAAAACTGTTTTTT. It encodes CSARGGLFFLRKKLFF.

For the CDR3, the DNA is TGTGCCAGCAGTTCCAGGAGACAGGGCGTAGGCACTGAAGCTTTCTTT. Amino acid sequence: CASSSRRQGVGTEAFF. V is TRBV7-8 and J is TRBJ1-1; 7 nucleotides align to TRBD1. The CDR3 has 16 residues. Trimming at V came to 6 bases and at J to 4 bases, leaving 14 bases not matched to a gene. CDR1 and CDR2 from the germline V gene are SGHVS and FQNEAQ.

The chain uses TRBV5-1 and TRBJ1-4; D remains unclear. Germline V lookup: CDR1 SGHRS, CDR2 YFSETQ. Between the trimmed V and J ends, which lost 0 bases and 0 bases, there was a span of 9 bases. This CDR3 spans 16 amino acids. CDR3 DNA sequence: TGCGCCAGCAGCTTGGCCGCACTCGCAACTAATGAAAAACTGTTTTTT. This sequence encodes CASSLAALATNEKLFF.

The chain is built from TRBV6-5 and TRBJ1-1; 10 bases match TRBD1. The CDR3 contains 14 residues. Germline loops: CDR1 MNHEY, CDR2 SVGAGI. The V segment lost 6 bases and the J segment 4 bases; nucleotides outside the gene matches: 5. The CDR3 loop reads CASRRDRGLTEAFF. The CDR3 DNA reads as TGTGCCAGCAGACGTGACAGGGGGCTCACTGAAGCTTTCTTT.

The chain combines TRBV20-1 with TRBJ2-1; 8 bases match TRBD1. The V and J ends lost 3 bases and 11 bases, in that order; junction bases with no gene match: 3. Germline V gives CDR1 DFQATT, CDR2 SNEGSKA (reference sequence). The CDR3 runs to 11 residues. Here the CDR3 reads CSASGQGKQFF. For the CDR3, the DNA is TGCAGTGCTAGTGGACAGGGCAAGCAGTTCTTC.

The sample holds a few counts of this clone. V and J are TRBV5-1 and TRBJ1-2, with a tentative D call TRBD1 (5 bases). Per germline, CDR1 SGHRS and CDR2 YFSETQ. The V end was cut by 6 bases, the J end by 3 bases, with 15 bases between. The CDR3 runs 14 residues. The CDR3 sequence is CASTNLQGDYGYTF. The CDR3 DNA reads TGCGCCAGCACCAATCTTCAAGGGGACTATGGCTACACCTTC.

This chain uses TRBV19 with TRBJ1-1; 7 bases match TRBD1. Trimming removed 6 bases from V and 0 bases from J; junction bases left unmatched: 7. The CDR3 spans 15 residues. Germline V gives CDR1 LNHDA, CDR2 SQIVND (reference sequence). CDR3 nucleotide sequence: TGTGCCAGTAGAGACCCAGGGGGGCTGAACACTGAAGCTTTCTTT. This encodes CASRDPGGLNTEAFF.

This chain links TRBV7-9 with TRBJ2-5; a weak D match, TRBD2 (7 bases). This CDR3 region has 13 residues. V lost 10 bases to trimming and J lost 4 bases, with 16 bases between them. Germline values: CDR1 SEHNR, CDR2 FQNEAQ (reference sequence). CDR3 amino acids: CATSRGASETQYF. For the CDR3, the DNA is TGTGCCACTTCCCGGGGGGCCTCAGAGACCCAGTACTTC. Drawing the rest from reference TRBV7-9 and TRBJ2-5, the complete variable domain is DTGVSQNPRHKITKRGQNVTFRCDPISEHNRLYWYRQTLGQGPEFLTYFQNEAQLEKSRLLSDRFSAERPKGSFSTLEIQRTEQGDSAMYLCATSRGASETQYFGPGTRLLVL.

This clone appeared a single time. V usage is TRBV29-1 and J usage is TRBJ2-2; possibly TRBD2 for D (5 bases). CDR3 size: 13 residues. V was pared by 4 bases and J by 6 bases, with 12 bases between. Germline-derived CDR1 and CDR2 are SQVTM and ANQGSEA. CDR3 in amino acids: CSVGGKVAGELFF. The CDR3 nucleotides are TGCAGCGTTGGAGGGAAAGTAGCCGGGGAGCTGTTTTTT.

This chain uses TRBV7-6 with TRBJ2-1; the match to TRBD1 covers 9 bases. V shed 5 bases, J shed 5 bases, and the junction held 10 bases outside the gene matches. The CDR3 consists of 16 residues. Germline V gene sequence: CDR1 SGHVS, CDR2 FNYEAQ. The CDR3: CASSIKQGAEDNEQFF. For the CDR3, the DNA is TGTGCCAGCAGCATTAAACAGGGGGCCGAGGACAATGAGCAGTTCTTC.

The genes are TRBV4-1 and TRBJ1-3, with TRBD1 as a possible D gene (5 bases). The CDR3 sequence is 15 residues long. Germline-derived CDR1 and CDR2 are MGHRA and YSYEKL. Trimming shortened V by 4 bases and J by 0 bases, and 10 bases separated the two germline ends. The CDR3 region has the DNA TGCGCCAGCAGCCCACAGGCTCACTCTGGAAACACCATATATTTT. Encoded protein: CASSPQAHSGNTIYF.

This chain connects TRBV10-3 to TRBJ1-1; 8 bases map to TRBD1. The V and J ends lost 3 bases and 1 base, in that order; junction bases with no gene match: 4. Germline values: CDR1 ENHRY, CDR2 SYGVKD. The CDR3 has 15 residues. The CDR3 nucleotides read TGTGCCATCAGTGATCTCGGGACAGGGAACACTGAAGCTTTCTTT. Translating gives CAISDLGTGNTEAFF.

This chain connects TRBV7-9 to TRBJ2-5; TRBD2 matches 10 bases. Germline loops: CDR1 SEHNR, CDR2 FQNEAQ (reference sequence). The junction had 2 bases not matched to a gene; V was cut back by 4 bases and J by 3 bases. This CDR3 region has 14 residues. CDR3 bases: TGTGCCAGCAGCTACGGACTAGCGGAAGAGACCCAGTACTTC. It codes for CASSYGLAEETQYF. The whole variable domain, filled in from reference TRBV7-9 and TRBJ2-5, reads DTGVSQNPRHKITKRGQNVTFRCDPISEHNRLYWYRQTLGQGPEFLTYFQNEAQLEKSRLLSDRFSAERPKGSFSTLEIQRTEQGDSAMYLCASSYGLAEETQYFGPGTRLLVL.

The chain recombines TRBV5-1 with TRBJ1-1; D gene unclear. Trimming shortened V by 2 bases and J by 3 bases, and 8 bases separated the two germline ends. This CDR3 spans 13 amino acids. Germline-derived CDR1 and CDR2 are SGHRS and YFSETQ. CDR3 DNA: TGCGCCAGCAGCTTTTCCCCTGACACTGAAGCTTTCTTT. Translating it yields CASSFSPDTEAFF.

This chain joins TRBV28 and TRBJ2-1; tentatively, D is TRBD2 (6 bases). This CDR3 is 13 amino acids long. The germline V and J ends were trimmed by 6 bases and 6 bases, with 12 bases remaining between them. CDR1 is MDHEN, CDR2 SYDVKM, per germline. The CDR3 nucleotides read TGTGCCAGCAGGGAGCGGGTCAGCAATGAGCAGTTCTTC. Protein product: CASRERVSNEQFF.

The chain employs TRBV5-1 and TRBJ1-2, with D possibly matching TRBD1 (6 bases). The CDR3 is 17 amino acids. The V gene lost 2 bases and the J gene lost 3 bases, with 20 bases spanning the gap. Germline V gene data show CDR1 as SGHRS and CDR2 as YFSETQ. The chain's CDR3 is CASSLGPGQGLDYGYTF. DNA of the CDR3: TGCGCCAGCAGCTTAGGGCCGGGACAAGGCCTTGACTATGGCTACACCTTC.

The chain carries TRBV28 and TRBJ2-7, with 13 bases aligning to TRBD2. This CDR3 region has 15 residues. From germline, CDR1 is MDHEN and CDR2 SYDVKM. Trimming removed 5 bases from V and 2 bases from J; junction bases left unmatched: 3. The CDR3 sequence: CASSRTSGRAYEQYF. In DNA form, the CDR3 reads TGTGCCAGCAGTAGAACTAGCGGGAGGGCCTACGAGCAGTACTTC.

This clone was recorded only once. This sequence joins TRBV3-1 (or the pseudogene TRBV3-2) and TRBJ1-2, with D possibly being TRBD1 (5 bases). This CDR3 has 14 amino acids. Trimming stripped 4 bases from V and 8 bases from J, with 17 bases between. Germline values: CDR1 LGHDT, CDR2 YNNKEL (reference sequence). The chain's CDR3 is CASSPTGVLNGYTF. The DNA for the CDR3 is TGTGCCAGCAGCCCGACGGGGGTTTTGAACGGCTACACCTTC.

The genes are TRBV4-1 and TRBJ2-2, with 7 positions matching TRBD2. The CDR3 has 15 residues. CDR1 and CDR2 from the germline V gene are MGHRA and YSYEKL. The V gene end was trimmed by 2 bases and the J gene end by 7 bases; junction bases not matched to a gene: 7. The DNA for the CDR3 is TGCGCCAGCAGCCAACCGGGAGGCAAGATCGGGGAGCTGTTTTTT. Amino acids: CASSQPGGKIGELFF.